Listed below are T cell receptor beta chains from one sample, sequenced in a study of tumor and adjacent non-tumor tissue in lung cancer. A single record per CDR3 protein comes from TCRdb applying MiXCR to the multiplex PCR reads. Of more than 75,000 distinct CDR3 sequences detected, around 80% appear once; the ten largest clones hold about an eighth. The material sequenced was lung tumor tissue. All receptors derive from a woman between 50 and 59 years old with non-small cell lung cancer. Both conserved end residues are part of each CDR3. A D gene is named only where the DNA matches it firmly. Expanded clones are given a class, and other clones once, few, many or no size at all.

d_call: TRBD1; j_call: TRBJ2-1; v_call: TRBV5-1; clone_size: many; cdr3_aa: CASSQDRGLSNEQFF; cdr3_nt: TGCGCCAGCAGCCAAGACAGGGGATTATCCAATGAGCAGTTCTTC
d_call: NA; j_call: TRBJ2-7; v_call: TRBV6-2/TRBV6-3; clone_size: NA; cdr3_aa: CASGYLDTYDQYF; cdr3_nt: TGTGCCAGCGGTTACTTGGATACCTACGATCAGTACTTC
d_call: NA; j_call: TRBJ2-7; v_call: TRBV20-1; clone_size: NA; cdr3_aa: CSASGWEYIEQYF; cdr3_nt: TGCAGTGCTAGCGGGTGGGAGTACATCGAGCAGTACTTC
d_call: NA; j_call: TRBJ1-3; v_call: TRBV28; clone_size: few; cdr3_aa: CASNWDSGNTIYF; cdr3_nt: TGTGCCAGCAATTGGGACTCTGGTAACACCATATATTTT
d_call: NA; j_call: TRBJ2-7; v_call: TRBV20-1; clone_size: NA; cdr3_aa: CSARSNSVEEYYEQYF; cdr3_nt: TGCAGTGCTAGATCCAATAGCGTGGAGGAGTACTACGAGCAATACTTC
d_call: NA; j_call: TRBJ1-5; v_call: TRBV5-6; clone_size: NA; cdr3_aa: CTSSLPVSGNQPQHF; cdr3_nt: TGTACCAGCAGCTTGCCGGTTAGCGGCAATCAGCCCCAGCATTTT
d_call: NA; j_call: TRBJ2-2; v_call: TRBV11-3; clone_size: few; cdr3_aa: CASSLGRTGELFF; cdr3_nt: TGTGCCAGCAGCTTAGGGCGGACCGGGGAGCTGTTTTTT
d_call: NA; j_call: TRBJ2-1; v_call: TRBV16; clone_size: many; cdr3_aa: CASSLHYSGKPYNEQFF; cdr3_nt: TGTGCCAGCAGCCTCCATTATAGCGGAAAACCCTACAATGAGCAGTTCTTC
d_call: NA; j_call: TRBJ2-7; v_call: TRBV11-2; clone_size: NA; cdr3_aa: CTSSLSLSPFYEQYF; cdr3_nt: TGTACCAGCAGCTTATCTCTGAGTCCCTTCTACGAGCAGTACTTC
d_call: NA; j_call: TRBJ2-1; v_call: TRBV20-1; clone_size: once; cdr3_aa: CNGSFGGDYNEQFF; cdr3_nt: TGCAATGGTAGCTTCGGGGGAGACTACAATGAGCAGTTCTTC
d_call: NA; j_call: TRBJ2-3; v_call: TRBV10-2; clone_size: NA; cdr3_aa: CAGSEADTQYF; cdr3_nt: TGCGCCGGCAGCGAGGCAGATACGCAATATTTT
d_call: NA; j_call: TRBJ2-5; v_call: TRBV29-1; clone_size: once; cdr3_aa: CGVEYPEGQETHYF; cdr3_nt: TGCGGTGTTGAATACCCCGAAGGACAAGAGACCCATTATTTC
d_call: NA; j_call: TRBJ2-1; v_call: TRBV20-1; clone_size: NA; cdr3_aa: CSARSIGEQFF; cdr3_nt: TGCAGCGCTAGGTCAATCGGCGAGCAGTTCTTC
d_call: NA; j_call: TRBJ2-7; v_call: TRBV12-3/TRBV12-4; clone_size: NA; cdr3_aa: CAGSLPGNEQYF; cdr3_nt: TGTGCCGGCAGTCTTCCAGGGAACGAGCAGTACTTC
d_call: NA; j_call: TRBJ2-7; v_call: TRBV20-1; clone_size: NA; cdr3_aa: CIARSIERPPCEQYF; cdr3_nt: TGCATTGCTAGATCAATCGAGCGACCCCCCTGCGAGCAGTACTTT
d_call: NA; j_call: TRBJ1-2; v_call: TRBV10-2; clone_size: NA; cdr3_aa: CARRRDDYGYTF; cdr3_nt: TGCGCCCGCAGAAGGGACGATTATGGCTATACCTTC
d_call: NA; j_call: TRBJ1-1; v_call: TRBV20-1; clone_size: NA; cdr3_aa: CSARDPTSAGRRTEASF; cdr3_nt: TGCAGTGCTAGAGATCCCACCTCGGCGGGAAGAAGGACTGAAGCTTCCTTT
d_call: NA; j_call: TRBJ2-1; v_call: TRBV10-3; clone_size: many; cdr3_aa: CAIGRGQHTNEQFF; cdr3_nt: TGTGCCATAGGGCGGGGACAGCATACCAATGAGCAGTTCTTC
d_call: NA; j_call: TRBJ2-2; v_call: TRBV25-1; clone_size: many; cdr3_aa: CASSVIQGGELFF; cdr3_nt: TGTGCCAGCAGTGTAATACAGGGAGGGGAGCTGTTTTTT
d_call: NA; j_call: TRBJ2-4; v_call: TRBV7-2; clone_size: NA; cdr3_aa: CASSLVPANGIQYF; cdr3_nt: TGTGCCAGCAGCTTAGTTCCGGCTAACGGCATTCAGTACTTC
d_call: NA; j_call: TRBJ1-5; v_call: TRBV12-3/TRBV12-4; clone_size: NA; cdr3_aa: CAISKGEQPQHF; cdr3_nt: TGTGCCATCAGCAAGGGGGAACAGCCTCAGCATTTT
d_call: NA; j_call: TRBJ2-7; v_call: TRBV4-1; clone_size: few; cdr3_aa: CASSQDQGSAYEQYF; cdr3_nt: TGCGCCAGCAGCCAAGATCAGGGGTCCGCCTACGAGCAGTACTTC
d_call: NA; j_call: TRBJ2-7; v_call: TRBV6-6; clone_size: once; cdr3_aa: CASSQRLSVCEQYF; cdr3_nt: TGTGCCAGCAGCCAAAGGCTATCAGTTTGCGAGCAGTACTTC
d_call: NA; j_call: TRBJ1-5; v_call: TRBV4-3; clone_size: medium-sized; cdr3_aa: CASSPRNDGYQPQHF; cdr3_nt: TGCGCCAGCAGCCCCAGGAACGATGGATATCAGCCCCAGCATTTT
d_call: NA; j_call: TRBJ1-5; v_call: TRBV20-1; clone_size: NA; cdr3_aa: CSTRQGTSGQPQHF; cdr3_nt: TGCAGTACAAGACAAGGGACTTCGGGGCAGCCCCAGCATTTT
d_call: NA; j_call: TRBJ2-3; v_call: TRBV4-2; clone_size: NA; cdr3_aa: CASSQVGGTRGTDTQYF; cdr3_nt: TGTGCCAGCAGCCAAGTGGGGGGAACCAGGGGTACGGATACGCAGTATTTT
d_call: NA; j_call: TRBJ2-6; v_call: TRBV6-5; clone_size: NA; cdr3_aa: CASRYTGFSGASILTF; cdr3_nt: TGTGCCAGCAGGTATACAGGCTTCTCTGGGGCCAGCATCCTGACTTTC
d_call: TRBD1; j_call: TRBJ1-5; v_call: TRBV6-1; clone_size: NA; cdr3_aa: CANTWTGNQPQHF; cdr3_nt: TGTGCCAACACATGGACAGGGAATCAGCCCCAGCATTTT
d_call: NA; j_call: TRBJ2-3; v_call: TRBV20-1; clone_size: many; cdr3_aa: CSANRPPGRSTDTQYF; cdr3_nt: TGCAGTGCTAACCGACCCCCAGGACGAAGCACAGATACGCAGTATTTT
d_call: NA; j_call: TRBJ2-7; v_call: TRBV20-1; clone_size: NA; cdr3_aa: CSASSDGTGYEQYF; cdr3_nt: TGCAGTGCTAGTTCCGACGGGACCGGCTACGAGCAGTACTTC
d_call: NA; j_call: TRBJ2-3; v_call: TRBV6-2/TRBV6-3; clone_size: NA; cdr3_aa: CVSSYAEWEATDMQYF; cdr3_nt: TGTGTCAGCAGTTATGCGGAGTGGGAGGCGACAGATATGCAGTATTTT
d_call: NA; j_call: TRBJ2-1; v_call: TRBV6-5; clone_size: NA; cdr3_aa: CASSYVGKRGEQFF; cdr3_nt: TGTGCTAGCAGTTATGTCGGGAAGAGGGGTGAGCAGTTCTTC
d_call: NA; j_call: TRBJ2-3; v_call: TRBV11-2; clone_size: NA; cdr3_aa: CPNSPLLISTDTQCF; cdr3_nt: TGTCCCAACAGCCCCCTTTTGATAAGTACAGATACGCAGTGTTTT